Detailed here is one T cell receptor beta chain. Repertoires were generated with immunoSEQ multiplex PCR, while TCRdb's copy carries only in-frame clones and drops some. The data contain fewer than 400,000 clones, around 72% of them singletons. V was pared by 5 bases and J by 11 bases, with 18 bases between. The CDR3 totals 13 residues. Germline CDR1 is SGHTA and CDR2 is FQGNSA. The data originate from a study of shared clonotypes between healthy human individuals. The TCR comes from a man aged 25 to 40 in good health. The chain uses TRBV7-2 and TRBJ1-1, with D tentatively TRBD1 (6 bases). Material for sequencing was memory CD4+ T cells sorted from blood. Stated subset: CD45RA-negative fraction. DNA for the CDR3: TGTGCCAGCAGCAGTAGTACCAGGGGATGGGCTTTCTTT. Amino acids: CASSSSTRGWAFF.